Below, 23 T cell receptor beta chains from the same sample are listed, as sequenced in a study of Ad26.COV2.S vaccination and SARS-CoV-2 variants. Only in-frame clones appear in the TCRdb table, and some are missing; sequencing was by immunoSEQ multiplex PCR. The data show hundreds of thousands of clones, approximately 86% seen once. Treatment given: 15 to 20 received Ad26.COV2.S at low or high dose, single or two shots; several received placebo; per-sample allocation not given. The investigators took samples on day 63 after the first vaccine or placebo injection. Here the sequenced sample was peripheral blood, taken in a trial of Ad26.COV2.S vaccine versus placebo. Receptor source: a person aged 18-60 years who received the Ad26.COV2.S COVID-19 vaccine or a placebo.

The CDR3 here is CASSLLYGGVLKGTDTQYF. CDR3 in DNA: TGTGCCAGCAGTTTACTCTACGGGGGAGTCCTAAAGGGCACAGATACGCAGTATTTT. The rearrangement uses TRBV27 and TRBJ2-3; D is perhaps TRBD2 (6 bases). Germline values: CDR1 MNHEY, CDR2 SMNVEV (reference sequence). V lost 2 bases and J lost 1, with 22 bases in between. CDR3 length equals 19 residues.

The CDR3 DNA reads as TGTGCCAGCAGTTACCACGCCGGAGGGGGCACTGAAGCTTTCTTT. Residues: CASSYHAGGGTEAFF. This sequence joins TRBV6-5 and TRBJ1-1; TRBD1 is a possible D gene (6 bases). Germline loops: CDR1 MNHEY, CDR2 SVGAGI. Deletions cut 2 bases from V and 4 bases from J, with 14 bases between. This CDR3 spans 15 amino acids.

The chain links TRBV28 to TRBJ1-6; the D gene is possibly TRBD1 (5 bases). The CDR3 sequence is 15 residues long. Trimming stripped 6 bases from V and 0 bases from J, with 9 bases between. The germline gives CDR1 MDHEN, CDR2 SYDVKM. Here the CDR3 reads CASSTGSSYNSPLHF. The DNA for the CDR3 is TGTGCCAGCAGCACAGGAAGCTCCTATAATTCACCCCTCCACTTT.

This chain uses TRBV19 with TRBJ2-7; 8 bases fit TRBD2. The CDR3 totals 15 residues. Germline V CDR1 and CDR2: LNHDA, SQIVND (reference sequence). Trimming at V came to 6 bases and at J to 4 bases, leaving 11 bases not matched to a gene. DNA for the CDR3: TGTGCCAGTAGGATTGGGGATAGCGGGGCGTACGAGCAGTACTTC. Translation gives CASRIGDSGAYEQYF.

The chain combines TRBV28 with TRBJ2-7; no clear D. The CDR3 consists of 14 residues. V lost 6 bases to trimming and J lost 0 bases, with 12 bases between them. Per germline, CDR1 MDHEN and CDR2 SYDVKM. The CDR3 DNA follows: TGTGCCAGCAGCGACCAGGAGCCCTCCTACGAGCAGTACTTC. Encoded protein: CASSDQEPSYEQYF.

This chain connects TRBV7-2 to TRBJ2-1; D not resolved. CDR3 length equals 15 residues. From germline, CDR1 is SGHTA and CDR2 FQGNSA. Trimming shortened V by 0 bases and J by 0 bases, and 6 bases separated the two germline ends. The CDR3 spells CASSLASSSYNEQFF. The CDR3 DNA is TGTGCCAGCAGCTTAGCGAGCAGCTCCTACAATGAGCAGTTCTTC.

The chain has TRBV10-3 and TRBJ2-1, with D perhaps TRBD1 (5 bases). There are 12 residues in the CDR3. Germline V lookup: CDR1 ENHRY, CDR2 SYGVKD. Between the trimmed V and J ends, which lost 8 bases and 6 bases, there was a span of 11 bases. This CDR3 is CAISERGNEQFF. CDR3 in DNA: TGTGCCATCTCGGAAAGGGGCAATGAGCAGTTCTTC.

V usage is TRBV19 and J usage is TRBJ2-1; no firm D call. The CDR3 is 9 residues long. Germline V lookup: CDR1 LNHDA, CDR2 SQIVND (reference sequence). The germline V and J ends were trimmed by 7 bases and 5 bases, with 0 bases remaining between them. The CDR3 nucleotides read TGTGCCAGTAACAATGAGCAGTTCTTC. Amino acid sequence: CASNNEQFF.

This chain uses TRBV3-1 (or the pseudogene TRBV3-2) with TRBJ1-2, with D maybe TRBD1 (6 bases). The CDR3 is 15 amino acids. Between the trimmed V and J ends, which lost 3 bases and 0 bases, there was a span of 11 bases. Germline CDR1 LGHDT, CDR2 YNNKEL (reference sequence). CDR3 sequence: CASSHQDRANYGYTF. The CDR3 DNA reads TGTGCCAGCAGCCACCAGGACAGAGCTAACTATGGCTACACCTTC.

The V and J genes are TRBV12-3 or TRBV12-4 and TRBJ2-7; D may be TRBD2 (5 bases). V was trimmed by 5 bases and J by 4 bases, leaving 6 bases between them. The CDR3 totals 11 residues. The CDR3 spells CASSGSYEQYF. CDR3 in DNA: TGTGCCAGCAGTGGGAGTTACGAGCAGTACTTC.

The chain is built from TRBV4-2 and TRBJ2-7; no definite D call. Germline V gives CDR1 LGHNA, CDR2 YNFKEQ. Trimming stripped 5 bases from V and 2 bases from J, with 13 bases between. The CDR3 consists of 14 residues. The CDR3 loop reads CASSGRSGTYEQYF. The DNA for the CDR3 is TGTGCCAGCAGCGGTAGAAGTGGTACCTACGAGCAGTACTTC.

This chain uses TRBV14 with TRBJ1-1, with a weak D call TRBD1 (5 bases). V lost 4 bases to trimming and J lost 7 bases, with 16 bases between them. This CDR3 is 14 amino acids long. Germline lookup yields CDR1 SGHDN and CDR2 FVKESK. The CDR3 bases are TGTGCCAGCAGCCTCGAAATCCGGGGCCATGAAGCTTTCTTT. Protein sequence: CASSLEIRGHEAFF.

The V and J genes are TRBV7-9 and TRBJ2-1; 9 nucleotides align to TRBD1. This CDR3 comprises 15 residues. V shed 5 bases, J shed 2 bases, and the junction held 4 bases outside the gene matches. Germline CDR1 reads SEHNR; CDR2 reads FQNEAQ (reference sequence). CDR3 amino acids: CASSPRQGAYNEQFF. CDR3 nucleotides: TGTGCCAGCAGCCCCCGACAGGGGGCCTACAATGAGCAGTTCTTC.

The chain employs TRBV20-1 and TRBJ2-1; D remains unclear. The V and J ends lost 5 bases and 5 bases respectively, with 7 bases between them. CDR3 length equals 11 residues. The V gene's germline CDR1 is DFQATT and CDR2 SNEGSKA (reference sequence). The CDR3: CSAPGDNEQFF. In nucleotides, the CDR3 is TGCAGTGCTCCCGGAGACAATGAGCAGTTCTTC.

The V gene is TRBV12-3 or TRBV12-4, the J gene TRBJ1-6; D not resolved. Trimming removed 0 bases at V and 13 bases at J, with 7 bases between. CDR3 length: 12 residues. CDR3 nucleotide sequence: TGTGCCAGCAGTTTAGCCCGTCTCCCCCTCCACTTT. Translating it yields CASSLARLPLHF.

The CDR3 bases are TGTGCCAGCAGCTTAGCGATTACGAAACGAGCCAAAAACATTCAGTACTTC. Protein sequence: CASSLAITKRAKNIQYF. This chain uses TRBV11-2 with TRBJ2-4; no reliable D call. The germline V and J ends were trimmed by 1 base and 0 bases, with 13 bases remaining between them. The V gene's germline CDR1 is SGHAT and CDR2 FQNNGV. This CDR3 has 17 residues. Combining the CDR3 with reference TRBV11-2 and TRBJ2-4 gives the whole variable domain EAGVAQSPRYKIIEKRQSVAFWCNPISGHATLYWYQQILGQGPKLLIQFQNNGVVDDSQLPKDRFSAERLKGVDSTLKIQPAKLEDSAVYLCASSLAITKRAKNIQYFGAGTRLSVL.

This chain joins TRBV11-2 and TRBJ1-1; 8 positions match TRBD1. The CDR3 is 14 residues long. J gave up 7 bases and V 1 base, and 5 bases lay outside the gene matches. In germline, CDR1 is SGHAT, CDR2 FQNNGV. The CDR3 sequence is CASSLGRDRNEAFF. For the CDR3, the DNA is TGTGCCAGCAGCTTAGGAAGGGACAGGAATGAAGCTTTCTTT. Combining the CDR3 with reference TRBV11-2 and TRBJ1-1 gives the whole variable domain EAGVAQSPRYKIIEKRQSVAFWCNPISGHATLYWYQQILGQGPKLLIQFQNNGVVDDSQLPKDRFSAERLKGVDSTLKIQPAKLEDSAVYLCASSLGRDRNEAFFGQGTRLTVV.

The chain links TRBV28 to TRBJ2-7, with D possibly called TRBD1 or TRBD2 (5 bases each). V dropped 5 bases and J dropped 0 bases, with 14 bases sitting between them. Germline V CDR1 and CDR2: MDHEN, SYDVKM. The CDR3 contains 15 residues. The CDR3 DNA sequence: TGTGCCAGCAGTGGTGGGGACCTGAGCTCCTACGAGCAGTACTTC. The encoded protein is CASSGGDLSSYEQYF.

This clone was observed a few times. The V gene is TRBV6-4, the J gene TRBJ2-2, with D perhaps matching TRBD2 (6 bases). The V end was cut by 2 bases, the J end by 3 bases, with 31 bases between. The CDR3 loop spans 22 amino acids. Germline V CDR1 and CDR2: MRHNA, SNTAGT. CDR3 amino acids: CASSDPRDGEPVTREYTGELFF. The CDR3 DNA reads as TGTGCCAGCAGTGACCCGCGGGACGGCGAGCCTGTTACCCGAGAATACACCGGGGAGCTGTTTTTT.

The V call is TRBV6-2 or TRBV6-3, the J call TRBJ1-5; tentative D call: TRBD1 (5 bases). The CDR3 runs to 14 residues. Germline lookup yields CDR1 MNHEY and CDR2 SVGEGT. With 5 bases removed from V and 5 bases from J, the gap between germline ends came to 13 bases. The CDR3 spells CASSLRQIHQPQHF. The CDR3 DNA follows: TGTGCCAGCAGTCTGCGACAGATCCATCAGCCCCAGCATTTT.

CDR3 DNA sequence: TGTGCCAGCAGAGCCGGGACAGGGCATTACTACGAGCAGTACTTC. Residues: CASRAGTGHYYEQYF. The chain combines TRBV7-9 with TRBJ2-7; TRBD1 aligns across 9 bases. V lost 6 bases, J lost 3 bases, and 9 bases stayed unmatched. Germline V lookup: CDR1 SEHNR, CDR2 FQNEAQ (reference sequence). The CDR3 contains 15 residues.

This chain uses TRBV4-3 with TRBJ2-7; D may match TRBD1 or TRBD2 (5 bases each). This CDR3 spans 15 amino acids. CDR1 and CDR2 (germline): LGHNA, YSLEER. Between the trimmed V and J ends, which lost 0 bases and 6 bases, there was a span of 15 bases. CDR3 sequence: CASSQDTLAGGEQYF. The CDR3 bases are TGCGCCAGCAGCCAAGACACGCTAGCTGGGGGCGAGCAGTACTTC.

The chain has TRBV5-5 and TRBJ2-3; 10 positions match TRBD1. The germline CDR1 and CDR2 sequences are SGHKS and YYEKEE (reference sequence). J was trimmed by 4 bases and V by 3 bases; bases with no gene match: 5. The CDR3 covers 15 residues. The CDR3 sequence is CASSSPGQGPDTQYF. CDR3 nucleotide sequence: TGTGCCAGCAGCTCGCCGGGACAGGGGCCAGATACGCAGTATTTT. The complete variable domain, with remaining parts taken from reference TRBV5-5 and TRBJ2-3, reads DAGVTQSPTHLIKTRGQQVTLRCSPISGHKSVSWYQQVLGQGPQFIFQYYEKEERGRGNFPDRFSARQFPNYSSELNVNALLLGDSALYLCASSSPGQGPDTQYFGPGTRLTVL.